Described below is a single TCR beta chain sequence and its context. In its sample, this clonotype was seen many times. Its antigen is not yet known. Within one base of it there is no much larger clone, and no base qualities were kept. This sample is drawn from a study of human T cells and chemical hapten exposure (dated by TCRdb to about 2021). Notes on the research overall: For sensitization, 2% DPC in acetone was applied to an approximately 2 cm by approximately 2 cm area of upper inner arm skin. Twenty-nine alopecia patients provided blood for TCR sequencing at one to four time points (pre-sensitization, 2, 6 and 24 weeks). This study followed changes in the peripheral blood TCR repertoire in vivo during primary and secondary sensitization of alopecia patients to the hapten diphenylcyclopropenone (DPC). Patch testing on the upper back used Finn chambers containing 0.01% DPC, with scoring done after 6 days according to International Contact Dermatitis Research Group standards. Blood samples were taken from patients before sensitization (week 0) and at 2, 6 and about 24 weeks after DPC sensitization. Patients additionally received weekly therapeutic DPC doses to the scalp throughout the approximately 24-week study period. Libraries were pooled for sequencing, and per-sample TCR yields varied mainly because of small differences in library volumes within the pool. Most of the patients in the cohort were female, and the cohort covered alopecia areata with under or over 50% scalp involvement, alopecia totalis and alopecia universalis.

The CDR3 has 16 amino acids, counting the end cysteine and phenylalanine. CDR3 DNA is the only sequence kept; it has 48 bases, read in frame from the first base. According to the germline V gene (reference sequence), CDR1 reads SEHNR and CDR2 reads FQNEAQ. V sheds 2 bases and J sheds 2 bases, leaving 15 bases between their ends. The time point label here, explained by the study, means: patch test 1, 2 weeks after DPC sensitization. The intended sense of this specimen's treatment or condition label: therapeutic diphenylcyclopropenone sensitization with weekly scalp DPC. Blood at each patch-test visit was drawn before the patch test was applied. Eligible patients were aged 18 to 70, diagnosed with alopecia, deemed suitable for DPC therapy, and excluded if pregnant. Total RNA was extracted from unfractionated whole blood collected in Tempus Blood RNA tubes. The receptor library was made with RACE. Sequencer: NextSeq 500. During library preparation, unique molecular identifiers were attached to individual cDNA molecules so that TCRs could be counted in a quantitative, reproducible way. Both TCR alpha and TCR beta chains were sequenced from each blood RNA sample. In the source study's methods: A median of about 89,000 TCRs per sample was observed, with a range of about 23,224 to 690,600. V, J and CDR3 annotation of the TCR reads was performed with the Decombinator software suite. For PS versus PT1 abundance plots, all samples were subsampled to the same number of TCRs (28,000). Expanded TCRs were defined as absent before sensitization and observed at least eight times at the 2-week time point. Clones were called with MiXCR by TCRdb after fastp trimmed the public reads at Q25, and only in-frame beta chains were retained. Records with the same CDR3 protein are collapsed into one entry carrying the most frequent genes and DNA. These V and J calls originate from TCRdb's pipeline instead of the authors' own analysis. The sample yields about 380,000 distinct CDR3 sequences; approximately 5.1% were counted once. The ten biggest clones cover roughly 2.4% of the sample.

The study at large found these results: No change with DPC sensitization was found in the number of TCRs above 1 in 1000 frequency, and no evidence of global repertoire structure alterations was found. Patch test score correlated positively with the number of PT1 expanded TCRs, reaching significance at thresholds 8, 16 and 32 but not at 4. Repeated subsampling changed both the strength of the expansion versus patch-test correlation and the threshold at which the correlation became significant. Expanded TCRs formed significantly more large CDR3 similarity clusters than pre-sensitization or healthy control sets, consistent with antigen-driven responses. All patients had alopecia, a presumed autoimmune disease, so their immune response might differ from that of healthy individuals.

The chain links TRBV7-9 with TRBJ1-2; the D gene assignment is ambiguous. The sequenced sample was whole blood, obtained in connection with sensitization to the hapten diphenylcyclopropenone (DPC). The sequence was collected from a woman in her forties or fifties with alopecia areata. Some clones in this sample may be carry-over from other donors' samples. The CDR3 region reads CASSLRQTRANYGYTF. Here is the DNA: TGTGCCAGCAGCTTACGACAAACCAGAGCCAACTATGGCTACACCTTC.